This T cell receptor beta chain originates from a study of identical twins listed by TCRdb under 2016. Turning to the overall study: To test whether fetal clonotypes persist, the study used deep sequencing on TCR alpha and beta repertoires from monozygotic twins, unrelated adults of various ages, and cord blood. To rule out contamination, replicate twin experiments were performed at different times with different library preparation protocols. The paper's findings and limits, for the study overall: Zero-insertion analyses could be partly confounded by invariant T cells such as MAIT and iNKT, although diverse VJ usage argued against such confounding for most clonotypes. Compared with coincidental sharing between unrelated individuals, an excess of low generation-probability sequences was observed among out-of-frame TCR alpha sequences shared between twins. Out-of-frame TCR alpha sharing in monozygotic twins was systematically underestimated by recombination models, whereas sharing between unrelated individuals was in agreement with the recombination models. Because the same donors could not be followed over many years, conclusions were based on cross-sectional statistical analysis. A weaker excess of twin sharing was found in beta out-of-frame sequences because the signal-to-noise ratio was lowered by fewer shared sequences. Fewer insertions were carried by abundant cord blood beta clonotypes, a similar but weaker trend appeared in young adult naive repertoires, and no such trend appeared in memory repertoires.

The receptor library was made with 5' RACE. TCRdb records Illumina HiSeq 2000 as the sequencer. Template switching added a universal primer binding site, and the final cDNA carried a unique molecular identifier that allowed TCR cDNA molecules to be counted accurately. Specific primers in the conserved constant-segment region were used to synthesize first-strand cDNA for the TCR alpha and beta chains. To control for contamination, each cDNA library was double barcoded with a SMART-Mk sample barcode plus Illumina barcodes. Two successive PCR steps introduced TruSeq adapter sequences along with Illumina sample barcodes. Sequencing of the TCR alpha and beta cDNA libraries was done on the Illumina HiSeq platform using custom primers. Turning to the authors' computational methods: Unique molecular identifiers were extracted from raw reads with MiGEC, and CDR3 positions were determined with MiXCR. For each individual, recombination models were inferred using an EM algorithm with the repgenHMM and IGoR tools. The analysis of shared clonotypes was done with the tcR package in R, with sharing normalized by the product of cloneset sizes. To study raw recombination free of thymic and clonal selection effects, out-of-frame nonproductive sequences were analyzed. The public reads were reanalyzed by TCRdb: fastp trimming at Q25, MiXCR alignment, in-frame beta chains only. Each CDR3 protein gets just one entry, which takes the most common genes and DNA from the rows behind it. The V and J calls and clone size are TCRdb's, not the authors'. This sample comprises some 900,000 distinct CDR3 sequences, roughly 12% of them detected only once. About 1.6% of the sample is in the top ten clones.

V and J are trimmed by 4 bases and 1 base, and the gene matches miss 5 bases of the junction. Reading the germline V gene gives CDR1 MGHRA and CDR2 YSYEKL. The CDR3 has 17 amino acids, counting the end cysteine and phenylalanine. Only the CDR3 DNA stays, 51 bases, in frame from base 1. About this clonotype: Its specific antigen is unknown. Nothing much larger sits one base from this clone, and base qualities are not available.

Every donor in the study was a healthy Caucasian. Three pairs of female monozygotic twins, all aged about 18 to 29 years, were included in the twin cohort. Peripheral blood mononuclear cells were used as the source from which RNA for TCR libraries was isolated. The same sample was also used in a study of yellow fever vaccine responses in identical twins. The second study, in turn, reports: The authors reported that the T cell response to vaccination in identical twins appeared partly convergent and partly personalized. Focusing on identical twins, the study followed the T cell clones that responded to the vaccine, and did so with precision.

Recombination joined TRBV4-1 with TRBJ2-3, with 13 bases matching TRBD2. The sequenced sample consisted of PBMCs. This TCR was sampled from a woman under 30 in good health. DNA sequence: TGCGCCAGCAGCCTAAGCGGGACTAGCGGGGGCACAGATACGCAGTATTTT. The encoded protein is CASSLSGTSGGTDTQYF.